These 16 T cell receptor beta chains came from one sample sequenced in a study of cytomegalovirus exposure and HLA in healthy donors. 60 Vbeta and 13 Jbeta primers were used in PCR. Sequencing was performed with immunoSEQ multiplex PCR; in TCRdb, only in-frame clones are kept and a portion is missing. This sample has about 110,000 clones, with approximately 70% found just once. The specimen was PBMCs. All receptors derive from a boy younger than 18 in good health and CMV-seronegative.

The chain employs TRBV30 and TRBJ1-5; no clear D gene. Trimming took off 0 bases at V and 6 bases at J, with 9 bases between the two ends. Germline V gene data show CDR1 as GTSNPN and CDR2 as SVGIG (reference sequence). The CDR3 extends over 13 amino acids. The DNA for the CDR3 is TGTGCCTGGAGTGTATCGGGATTTCAGCCCCAGCATTTT. The encoded protein is CAWSVSGFQPQHF.

DNA for the CDR3: TGTGCCAGCAGCAACCGCTGGACAGGGGGCGTTGAAGCTTTCTTT. Its protein is CASSNRWTGGVEAFF. The chain couples TRBV5-4 to TRBJ1-1; 11 nucleotides line up with TRBD1. Germline assignment: CDR1 SGHNT and CDR2 YYREEE (reference sequence). The CDR3 extends over 15 amino acids. V was pared by 4 bases and J by 7 bases, with 9 bases of the junction left unmatched.

V is TRBV6-6 and J is TRBJ2-7; perhaps TRBD2 as D (5 bases). V lost 3 bases and J lost 5, with 8 bases in between. Per germline, CDR1 MNHNY and CDR2 SVGAGI (reference sequence). This CDR3 contains 12 residues. CDR3 residues: CASSYSRDEQYF. In DNA, the CDR3 is TGTGCCAGCAGTTATTCGCGGGACGAGCAGTACTTC.

Here the CDR3 DNA reads TGCGCCAGCAGCACAGGGACCGCGGGGCAGTACTTC. Amino acids: CASSTGTAGQYF. This chain joins TRBV5-1 and TRBJ2-7; maybe TRBD1 (6 bases). The germline V and J ends were trimmed by 4 bases and 9 bases, with 14 bases remaining between them. Per the germline V gene, CDR1 is SGHRS and CDR2 is YFSETQ. The CDR3 contains 12 residues.

The rearrangement links TRBV7-9 to TRBJ2-7; no reliable D call. Germline loops: CDR1 SEHNR, CDR2 FQNEAQ (reference sequence). This CDR3 has 12 residues. V was shortened by 5 bases and J by 0 bases, with 5 bases between the two germline ends. Here the CDR3 DNA reads TGTGCCAGCAGCGTTAACTCCTACGAGCAGTACTTC. The encoded protein is CASSVNSYEQYF.

The rearrangement uses TRBV5-6 and TRBJ1-2, with D hard to call. The length of the CDR3 is 14 residues. V was clipped by 0 bases and J by 1 base, with 7 bases between them. CDR1 is SGHDT, CDR2 YYEEEE, per germline. The CDR3: CASSLALGNYGYTF. The CDR3 nucleotides read TGTGCCAGCAGCTTGGCGCTAGGTAACTATGGCTACACCTTC.

This clone was counted only a few times. This chain links TRBV11-2 with TRBJ1-5; D unresolved. V lost 0 bases, J lost 3 bases, and 9 bases lay in between. CDR1 is SGHAT, CDR2 FQNNGV, per germline. The CDR3 has 15 amino acids. DNA for the CDR3: TGTGCCAGCAGCTTAGAGCGGGGATTCAATCAGCCCCAGCATTTT. This sequence encodes CASSLERGFNQPQHF.

This clone turned up a few times. The gene calls are TRBV30 and TRBJ1-1; D is ambiguous. The CDR3 is 11 residues long. CDR1 GTSNPN and CDR2 SVGIG come from the germline V gene (reference sequence). Trimming took 8 bases from V and 6 from J, leaving 13 bases between them. CDR3 DNA: TGTGCCCTGAGCCAGGAGGCTGAAGCTTTCTTT. As protein: CALSQEAEAFF.

The gene calls are TRBV9 and TRBJ2-2, with D possibly matching TRBD1 (6 bases). Per the germline V gene, CDR1 is SGDLS and CDR2 is YYNGEE. There are 17 residues in the CDR3. The ends were cut back, 2 bases at V and 7 bases at J, with 21 bases in the middle. CDR3 nucleotides: TGTGCCAGCAGCGTCACTCGCCGCCAAGGGGGAATCGGGGAGCTGTTTTTT. Translating it yields CASSVTRRQGGIGELFF.

This clone has a single count. J is TRBJ2-1 and V is TRBV5-1; TRBD2 agrees at 8 bases. The CDR3 sequence is 15 residues long. Germline V CDR1 and CDR2: SGHRS, YFSETQ. J was trimmed by 8 bases and V by 0 bases; bases with no gene match: 7. CDR3 nucleotides: TGCGCCAGCAGCTTGGAGGCCGGGGGGGCTTATGAGCAGTTCTTC. Its translation is CASSLEAGGAYEQFF.

The V gene is TRBV6-5, the J gene TRBJ1-1, with TRBD1 identical over 7 bases. Germline V gives CDR1 MNHEY, CDR2 SVGAGI. With V trimmed by 8 bases and J by 9 bases, 6 bases remained unmatched. This CDR3 has 11 residues. CDR3 in amino acids: CASEAGGKAFF. DNA of the CDR3: TGTGCCAGCGAAGCAGGGGGAAAAGCTTTCTTT.

The CDR3 nucleotides read TGTGCCAGCAGCGCGACAGGGGAGGTGACCTACGAGCAGTACTTC. Amino acid sequence: CASSATGEVTYEQYF. The V call is TRBV2, the J call TRBJ2-7, with TRBD1 matching over 8 bases. Trimming removed 6 bases from V and 2 bases from J; junction bases left unmatched: 9. Germline CDR1 is SNHLY and CDR2 is FYNNEI. This CDR3 has 15 amino acids.

The chain carries TRBV1 and TRBJ2-7; the table's D call, TRBD2, was not checked against the DNA. TRBV1 is marked as a pseudogene. The CDR3 length is 17 residues. CDR3 in amino acids: CTSSQDRPGLGAYEQYF. DNA of the CDR3: TGCACCAGCAGCCAAGATCGGCCGGGACTAGGGGCATACGAGCAGTACTTC.

This chain links TRBV6-1 with TRBJ1-1; D perhaps matches TRBD1 (6 bases). This CDR3 spans 12 amino acids. Germline CDR1 reads MNHNS; CDR2 reads SASEGT. Trimming stripped 6 bases from V and 7 bases from J, with 12 bases between. CDR3 nucleotides: TGTGCCAGCAGCAAACAGGGCGGTGAAGCTTTCTTT. Its translation: CASSKQGGEAFF.

The chain combines TRBV6-5 with TRBJ1-1; D might be TRBD1 (6 bases). Trimming took 5 bases from V and 7 from J, leaving 14 bases between them. CDR3 length: 13 residues. Germline V gene lookup returns CDR1 MNHEY and CDR2 SVGAGI. CDR3 loop: CASSTNGQIEAFF. CDR3 in DNA: TGTGCCAGCAGTACCAATGGACAGATTGAAGCTTTCTTT.

This clone has just one count. This rearrangement joins TRBV2 to TRBJ2-1, with 8 bases fitting TRBD2. V trimming: 6 bases; J trimming: 2 bases; junction bases outside the gene matches: 6. Germline V gene sequence: CDR1 SNHLY, CDR2 FYNNEI. The CDR3 spans 15 residues. The CDR3 DNA sequence: TGTGCCAGCAGGGTTAGCGGGACCACCTACAATGAGCAGTTCTTC. This gives the protein CASRVSGTTYNEQFF.